The entry that follows covers one T cell receptor beta chain sequence. Its specificity is unknown. Described time point: newly diagnosed, previously untreated cHL patient sample. For comparison, PBMCs from newly diagnosed, untreated classical Hodgkin lymphoma were used. The data stem from a study of PD-1 blockade in classical Hodgkin lymphoma. Study-wide points: Newly diagnosed patients were reported to start with lower TCR diversity than healthy donors.

The data were produced by immunoSEQ multiplex PCR, yet TCRdb's version contains in-frame clones alone and is incomplete. The sample includes tens of thousands of clones, over 85% seen only once; the top ten take less than 3.5%. The ends were cut back, 3 bases at V and 3 bases at J, with 12 bases in the middle. Germline CDR1 MDHEN, CDR2 SYDVKM. The CDR3 is made up of 14 amino acids. The sequence came from a human donor with classical Hodgkin lymphoma. The rearrangement links TRBV28 to TRBJ2-7, with a tentative D call TRBD2 (6 bases). The source material was peripheral blood mononuclear cells (PBMCs). The CDR3 DNA sequence: TGTGCCAGCAGTTTGGGTCGGGAGAACTACGAGCAGTACTTC. It is translated as CASSLGRENYEQYF. The full variable domain, in which reference TRBV28 and TRBJ2-7 provide the parts outside the CDR3, is DVKVTQSSRYLVKRTGEKVFLECVQDMDHENMFWYRQDPGLGLRLIYFSYDVKMKEKGDIPEGYSVSREKKERFSLILESASTNQTSMYLCASSLGRENYEQYFGPGTRLTVT.